This note documents a single TCR beta chain sequence. Its antigen is undetermined. CDR3 size: 15 residues. Between the trimmed V and J ends, which lost 4 bases and 1 base, there was a span of 10 bases. Germline CDR1 LGHNA, CDR2 YNFKEQ. Assay: immunoSEQ multiplex PCR; the TCRdb copy retains only in-frame clones and omits some. The repertoire holds about 120,000 clones, with roughly 92% as singletons. Analysis merged second doses at about 4 or about 12 weeks. This record comes from a study of T cell responses to AZD1222 COVID-19 vaccine. Study-level results: Spike-wide coverage was observed for vaccine-associated CD4 TCRs, with dominant responses at 160-218 and 743-854.

The specimen was peripheral blood, collected 28 days after the second AZD1222 dose. The TCR was taken from an adult who received the AZD1222 COVID-19 vaccine. The rearrangement joins TRBV4-2 to TRBJ2-2; D possibly uses TRBD1 or TRBD2 (6 bases each). DNA for the CDR3: TGTGCCAGCAGCCGGGGGGCGCAGAACACCGGGGAGCTGTTTTTT. This translates into CASSRGAQNTGELFF.